The next 27 T cell receptor beta chains were all read from a single sample in a study of T cell repertoires in ileal Crohn's disease. Measured with immunoSEQ multiplex PCR; TCRdb has only the in-frame clones, and not every one. The sample holds 13,000 or so clones; about 85% are singletons and the top ten take approximately 4%. The specimen sequenced was ileal tissue. The receptors were sampled from an adult with Crohn's disease.

The J gene is TRBJ2-1, the V gene TRBV14; D is unresolved. V was pared by 3 bases and J by 9 bases, with 12 bases between. This CDR3 region has 13 residues. Looked up from germline, CDR1 is SGHDN and CDR2 is FVKESK. CDR3 amino acids: CASSQTEMSEQFF. As DNA, the CDR3 is TGTGCCAGCAGCCAGACTGAGATGAGTGAGCAGTTCTTC. The full variable domain, rest sourced from reference TRBV14 and TRBJ2-1, is EAGVTQFPSHSVIEKGQTVTLRCDPISGHDNLYWYRRVMGKEIKFLLHFVKESKQDESGMPNNRFLAERTGGTYSTLKVQPAELEDSGVYFCASSQTEMSEQFFGPGTRLTVL.

The chain employs TRBV6-5 and TRBJ1-6; D might be TRBD1 (6 bases). V lost 7 bases and J lost 7, with 17 bases in between. CDR1 MNHEY and CDR2 SVGAGI come from the germline V gene. The CDR3 is 15 amino acids. The CDR3 reads CASTRGGQGNSPLHF. As DNA, the CDR3 is TGTGCCAGCACCCGGGGTGGGCAGGGGAATTCACCCCTCCACTTT.

The chain has TRBV5-1 and TRBJ2-6, with 9 nucleotides matching TRBD1. This CDR3 has 18 residues. J was trimmed by 0 bases and V by 3 bases; bases with no gene match: 7. Germline CDR1 and CDR2: SGHRS and YFSETQ. CDR3 loop: CASSSSGTGSSGANVLTF. DNA of the CDR3: TGCGCCAGCAGCTCCTCCGGGACAGGGAGCTCTGGGGCCAACGTCCTGACTTTC.

The sample holds one count of this clone. The rearrangement uses TRBV7-2 and TRBJ2-1, with 8 bases identical to TRBD2. This CDR3 has 17 amino acids. With 8 bases clipped from V and 1 base from J, the junction kept 13 bases outside the gene matches. The germline CDR1 and CDR2 sequences are SGHTA and FQGNSA. The CDR3 spells CASGGTTREGSYNEQFF. In DNA form, the CDR3 reads TGTGCCAGCGGGGGCACTACACGGGAGGGGTCCTACAATGAGCAGTTCTTC.

The V and J genes are TRBV7-8 and TRBJ2-2, with a tentative D call TRBD1 (6 bases). Germline-derived CDR1 and CDR2 are SGHVS and FQNEAQ. The CDR3 is 17 residues long. Trimming took 3 bases from V and 0 from J, leaving 14 bases between them. CDR3 loop: CASSLTTGYPNTGELFF. For the CDR3, the DNA is TGTGCCAGCAGCTTGACGACAGGTTATCCGAACACCGGGGAGCTGTTTTTT.

This clone was seen once. The rearrangement links TRBV10-1 to TRBJ2-5; 7 positions match TRBD1. The length of the CDR3 is 17 residues. The V gene end was trimmed by 5 bases and the J gene end by 7 bases; junction bases not matched to a gene: 19. The germline gives CDR1 WNHNN, CDR2 SYGVQD (reference sequence). Written as DNA, the CDR3 is TGCGCCAGCAGTCCCAACCGACAGGGCAAGCTGCAGGGGACCCAGTACTTC. Translated, it gives CASSPNRQGKLQGTQYF.

The rearrangement joins TRBV5-1 to TRBJ2-2, with D possibly being TRBD1 (6 bases). V shed 0 bases and J shed 5 bases, with 11 bases lying between them. The CDR3 covers 15 residues. Germline values: CDR1 SGHRS, CDR2 YFSETQ. The CDR3 sequence is CASSLAGQGTGELFF. In DNA, the CDR3 is TGCGCCAGCAGCTTGGCCGGTCAGGGGACCGGGGAGCTGTTTTTT.

This chain uses TRBV7-9 with TRBJ1-1; D perhaps matches TRBD1 (6 bases). This CDR3 is 13 amino acids long. Germline V lookup: CDR1 SEHNR, CDR2 FQNEAQ (reference sequence). V shed 5 bases and J shed 1 base, with 8 bases lying between them. The CDR3 nucleotides are TGTGCCAGCAGCCCACAGGGGAACACTGAAGCTTTCTTT. Protein product: CASSPQGNTEAFF.

The V call is TRBV5-1, the J call TRBJ2-1; TRBD1 matches at 7 bases. V was pared by 4 bases and J by 7 bases, with 2 bases of the junction left unmatched. Germline V gene data show CDR1 as SGHRS and CDR2 as YFSETQ. CDR3 length equals 12 residues. The CDR3 region has the DNA TGCGCCAGCAGCCGGGACAGTAATGAGCAGTTCTTC. This sequence encodes CASSRDSNEQFF.

The sample holds a few counts of this clone. The chain couples TRBV29-1 to TRBJ1-4; D uncertain. V was trimmed by 6 bases and J by 7 bases, leaving 6 bases between them. This CDR3 has 10 amino acids. The germline CDR1 and CDR2 sequences are SQVTM and ANQGSEA. The CDR3 region is CSVRVEKLFF. The CDR3, as DNA: TGCAGCGTGCGGGTTGAAAAACTGTTTTTT.

The chain has TRBV2 and TRBJ1-6, with 7 positions matching TRBD1. Germline lookup yields CDR1 SNHLY and CDR2 FYNNEI. This CDR3 has 15 amino acids. The V segment lost 5 bases and the J segment 6 bases; nucleotides outside the gene matches: 7. CDR3 residues: CASSPRGPANSPLHF. CDR3 bases: TGTGCCAGCAGTCCGAGGGGGCCAGCTAATTCACCCCTCCACTTT. The full variable domain, rest sourced from reference TRBV2 and TRBJ1-6, is EPEVTQTPSHQVTQMGQEVILRCVPISNHLYFYWYRQILGQKVEFLVSFYNNEISEKSEIFDDQFSVERPDGSNFTLKIRSTKLEDSAMYFCASSPRGPANSPLHFGNGTRLTVT.

The CDR3 nucleotides read TGCGCCAGCAGCTTGGTGGCCGCCATGAACACTGAAGCTTTCTTT. It specifies CASSLVAAMNTEAFF. V usage is TRBV5-1 and J usage is TRBJ1-1; D not resolved. The CDR3 spans 15 residues. V lost 0 bases to trimming and J lost 0 bases, with 9 bases between them. Per germline, CDR1 SGHRS and CDR2 YFSETQ.

The V and J genes are TRBV7-6 and TRBJ2-2; 13 bases agree with TRBD2. The CDR3 covers 15 residues. Per germline, CDR1 SGHVS and CDR2 FNYEAQ. The V gene end was trimmed by 4 bases and the J gene end by 6 bases; junction bases not matched to a gene: 2. CDR3 region: CASSSGLAGSGELFF. The CDR3 DNA reads TGTGCCAGCAGCTCGGGACTAGCGGGATCCGGGGAGCTGTTTTTT.

V is TRBV11-2 and J is TRBJ1-2; D call uncertain. The CDR3 runs 15 residues. The V and J ends lost 1 base and 2 bases respectively, with 11 bases between them. The germline V gene encodes CDR1 SGHAT and CDR2 FQNNGV. CDR3 DNA: TGTGCCAGCAGCTTAGTTCACGCAGGAAACTATGGCTACACCTTC. This gives the protein CASSLVHAGNYGYTF.

This clone was recorded once. The chain is built from TRBV15 and TRBJ2-5; D unresolved. The better agreement between TRBJ2-7 and the DNA end casts doubt on the J call. CDR1 and CDR2 from the germline V gene are LNHNV and YYDKDF (reference sequence). The CDR3 covers 13 residues. CDR3 protein: CATSRDRGYEQYF. CDR3 sequence (DNA): TGTGCCACCAGCAGAGATAGAGGATACGAGCAGTACTTC.

For this clone: An end of the junction differs from the germline gene, which may be a read error. The J gene is TRBJ2-6, the V gene TRBV6-5, with D tentatively TRBD1 (6 bases). From germline, CDR1 is MNHEY and CDR2 SVGAGI. The CDR3 has 16 residues. The CDR3 reads CASSSTGGSGANVPTF. The CDR3 bases are TGTGCCAGCAGTTCGACAGGTGGCTCTGGGGCCAACGTCCCGACTTTC.

The gene calls are TRBV10-2 and TRBJ1-1; D is possibly TRBD1 (5 bases). CDR1 WSHSY and CDR2 SAAADI come from the germline V gene. The V end lost 5 bases, the J end lost 1 base, and 14 bases lay between the germline ends. CDR3 length: 15 amino acids. CDR3 coding DNA: TGCGCCAGCAGTTCCATAGGGGCCGCGAACACTGAAGCTTTCTTT. Protein product: CASSSIGAANTEAFF.

This chain joins TRBV6-6 and TRBJ2-6; D is unclear. V dropped 6 bases and J dropped 9 bases, with 12 bases sitting between them. CDR3 length: 13 amino acids. Germline values: CDR1 MNHNY, CDR2 SVGAGI (reference sequence). The CDR3 is CASRTGDGNVLTF. CDR3 in DNA: TGTGCCAGCAGGACTGGTGATGGCAACGTCCTGACTTTC.

V usage is TRBV28 and J usage is TRBJ2-1, with no clear D. CDR1 and CDR2 (germline): MDHEN, SYDVKM. The V and J ends lost 4 bases and 0 bases respectively, with 16 bases between them. This CDR3 region has 17 residues. The CDR3 loop is CASSSPLASSSYNEQFF. CDR3 in DNA: TGTGCCAGCAGTTCCCCCCTGGCTTCCAGCTCCTACAATGAGCAGTTCTTC.

The chain has TRBV21-1 and TRBJ1-2. TRBV21-1 is reported as a pseudogene. The CDR3 runs 12 residues. The CDR3: CASSKSPVGYTF. CDR3 nucleotides: TGTGCCAGCAGCAAAAGCCCTGTCGGCTACACCTTC.

The chain combines TRBV5-4 with TRBJ1-1, with unresolved D. The CDR3 spans 14 residues. CDR1 SGHNT and CDR2 YYREEE come from the germline V gene (reference sequence). Trimming shortened V by 0 bases and J by 4 bases, and 10 bases separated the two germline ends. The CDR3 bases are TGTGCCAGCAGCTTGGAACGGAGGAGCACTGAAGCTTTCTTT. It encodes CASSLERRSTEAFF.

The CDR3 region is CASSEKRASGRDTQYF. DNA for the CDR3: TGTGCCAGCAGTGAAAAAAGGGCTAGCGGGAGGGATACGCAGTATTTT. The chain has TRBV6-1 and TRBJ2-3; 11 positions agree with TRBD2. V trimming: 2 bases; J trimming: 6 bases; junction bases outside the gene matches: 7. The CDR3 is 16 amino acids. Germline V gene data show CDR1 as MNHNS and CDR2 as SASEGT.

V usage is TRBV19 and J usage is TRBJ1-2, with D possibly being TRBD1 (6 bases). The ends were cut back, 11 bases at V and 2 bases at J, with 15 bases in the middle. The germline V gene encodes CDR1 LNHDA and CDR2 SQIVND (reference sequence). The CDR3 covers 13 residues. The CDR3 DNA follows: TGTGCCTCAAAACAGGGACCAAACTATGGCTACACCTTC. Translation gives CASKQGPNYGYTF.

The chain couples TRBV6-1 to TRBJ1-5; D call uncertain. The CDR3 is made up of 13 amino acids. The germline V gene encodes CDR1 MNHNS and CDR2 SASEGT. With 11 bases removed from V and 7 bases from J, the gap between germline ends came to 18 bases. The CDR3 DNA follows: TGTGCCGCAAGAACCTCCTTCGCGCAGCCCCAGCATTTT. Encoded protein: CAARTSFAQPQHF.

V and J are TRBV7-9 and TRBJ2-1, with 12 bases aligning to TRBD2. Germline V gene data show CDR1 as SEHNR and CDR2 as FQNEAQ (reference sequence). V dropped 4 bases and J dropped 6; count of bases not matched to a gene: 4. CDR3 length: 15 residues. The CDR3 DNA follows: TGTGCCAGCAGCTCCGGACTAGCGGGGCTCAATGAGCAGTTCTTC. Its protein is CASSSGLAGLNEQFF.

The sample holds one count of this clone. This chain links TRBV6-5 with TRBJ2-3; the D gene is possibly TRBD1 (7 bases). In germline, CDR1 is MNHEY, CDR2 SVGAGI. V was pared by 6 bases and J by 0 bases, with 13 bases between. The CDR3 runs to 15 residues. CDR3 sequence: CASRLQGTSTDTQYF. CDR3 DNA sequence: TGTGCCAGCAGATTACAGGGGACTAGCACAGATACGCAGTATTTT.

CDR3 nucleotides: TGTGCCAGCAGCCCAGCGGGCCACACCTTGAGCACAGATACGCAGTATTTT. Translated: CASSPAGHTLSTDTQYF. The rearrangement joins TRBV7-8 to TRBJ2-3; possible D gene TRBD2, 6 bases. This CDR3 contains 17 residues. Germline V gene lookup returns CDR1 SGHVS and CDR2 FQNEAQ. The ends were cut back, 5 bases at V and 0 bases at J, with 18 bases in the middle.